Presented here are 8 T cell receptor beta chains from one specimen sequenced in a study of blood T cell repertoires in COVID-19. Sequencing used immunoSEQ multiplex PCR; TCRdb keeps in-frame clones, though not all of them. The profile covers approximately 180,000 clones, with approximately 82% appearing a single time and about 16% taken by the ten largest. The source material was PBMCs or T cells enriched from blood (not recorded which). The receptors derive from a man aged 50 to 60 who had recovered from COVID-19.

This clone was seen a single time. The chain has TRBV5-4 and TRBJ2-5; 8 nucleotides match TRBD1. CDR1 and CDR2 from the germline V gene are SGHNT and YYREEE (reference sequence). After removal of 0 bases from V and 0 bases from J, the junction contained 4 bases not matched to a gene. This CDR3 has 16 residues. The CDR3 region is CASSLEQGEYQETQYF. The DNA for the CDR3 is TGTGCCAGCAGCTTGGAACAGGGGGAGTACCAAGAGACCCAGTACTTC.

This chain uses TRBV28 with TRBJ1-5, with no clear D. In germline, CDR1 is MDHEN, CDR2 SYDVKM. Trimming cost V 3 bases and J 6 bases, with 9 bases left between them. There are 13 residues in the CDR3. CDR3 DNA: TGTGCCAGCAGTTTCGGGGTAGGTCAGCCCCAGCATTTT. This translates into CASSFGVGQPQHF.

The chain has TRBV5-1 and TRBJ1-1, with D possibly matching TRBD1 (6 bases). Looked up from germline, CDR1 is SGHRS and CDR2 is YFSETQ. This CDR3 is 14 amino acids long. V dropped 4 bases and J dropped 5 bases, with 15 bases sitting between them. Here the CDR3 reads CASSPWEGGTEAFF. CDR3 bases: TGCGCCAGCAGCCCCTGGGAAGGGGGTACTGAAGCTTTCTTT.

The chain uses TRBV29-1 and TRBJ2-7; 7 positions match TRBD1. The germline CDR1 and CDR2 sequences are SQVTM and ANQGSEA. Trimming took 6 bases from V and 1 from J; bases not matched to a gene: 9. This CDR3 comprises 14 residues. This CDR3 reads CSVKTGISSYEQYF. The CDR3 DNA reads as TGCAGCGTGAAGACAGGGATATCTTCCTACGAGCAGTACTTC.

CDR3 nucleotides: TGTGCCAGCAGTGAAGGAGCGTTGGGAGAGACCCAGTACTTC. Translating it yields CASSEGALGETQYF. The chain combines TRBV6-1 with TRBJ2-5; D remains unclear. Germline values: CDR1 MNHNS, CDR2 SASEGT. Trimming removed 1 base from V and 4 bases from J, with 10 bases in between. This CDR3 spans 14 amino acids.

The rearrangement uses TRBV3-1 (or the pseudogene TRBV3-2) and TRBJ1-5; the D is unclear. V dropped 2 bases and J dropped 1 base, with 6 bases sitting between them. Germline V gene data show CDR1 as LGHDT and CDR2 as YNNKEL (reference sequence). This CDR3 spans 14 amino acids. The CDR3 coding sequence is TGTGCCAGCAGCCAAACAGTGAGCAATCAGCCCCAGCATTTT. This encodes CASSQTVSNQPQHF.

In this sample, this clone turned up a few times. The rearrangement links TRBV12-3 or TRBV12-4 to TRBJ2-7; possible D gene TRBD1, 6 bases. The CDR3 extends over 13 amino acids. Deletions cut 5 bases from V and 6 bases from J, with 14 bases between. CDR3 in amino acids: CASSPQGLGEQYF. As DNA, the CDR3 is TGTGCCAGCAGTCCACAGGGTCTCGGCGAGCAGTACTTC.

DNA for the CDR3: TGTGCCAGCATTGGAACAGGGGCGGGCGGGGAGCTGTTTTTT. Translated: CASIGTGAGGELFF. The genes are TRBV7-9 and TRBJ2-2; TRBD1 agrees at 7 bases. Germline V gives CDR1 SEHNR, CDR2 FQNEAQ (reference sequence). There are 14 residues in the CDR3. V shed 7 bases, J shed 7 bases, and the junction held 9 bases outside the gene matches.